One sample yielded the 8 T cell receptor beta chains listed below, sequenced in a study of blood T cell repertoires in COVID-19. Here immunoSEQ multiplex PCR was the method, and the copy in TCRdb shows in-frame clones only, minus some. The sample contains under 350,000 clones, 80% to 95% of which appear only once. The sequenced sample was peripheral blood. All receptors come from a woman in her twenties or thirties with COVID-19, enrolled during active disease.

The CDR3: CASSLAPSPEYGYTF. CDR3 in DNA: TGCGCCAGCAGCTTGGCCCCGTCCCCTGAGTATGGCTACACCTTC. The chain is built from TRBV5-1 and TRBJ1-2; D gene ambiguous. The CDR3 totals 15 residues. V gave up 0 bases and J gave up 5 bases, with 14 bases separating them. Germline lookup yields CDR1 SGHRS and CDR2 YFSETQ.

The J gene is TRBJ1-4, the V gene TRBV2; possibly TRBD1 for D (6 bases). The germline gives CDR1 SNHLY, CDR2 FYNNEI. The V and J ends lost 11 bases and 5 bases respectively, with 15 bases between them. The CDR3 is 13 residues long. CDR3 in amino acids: CAGRTAVNEKLFF. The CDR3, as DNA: TGTGCCGGAAGGACAGCCGTAAATGAAAAACTGTTTTTT.

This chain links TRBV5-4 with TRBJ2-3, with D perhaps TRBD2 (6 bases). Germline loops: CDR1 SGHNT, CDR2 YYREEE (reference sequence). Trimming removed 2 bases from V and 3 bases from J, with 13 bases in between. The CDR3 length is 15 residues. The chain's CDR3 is CASSFTGVVTDTQYF. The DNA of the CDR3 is TGTGCCAGCAGCTTTACGGGAGTGGTGACAGATACGCAGTATTTT.

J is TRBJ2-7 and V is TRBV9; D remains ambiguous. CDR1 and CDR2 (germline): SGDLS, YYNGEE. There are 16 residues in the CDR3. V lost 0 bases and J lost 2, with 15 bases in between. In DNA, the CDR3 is TGTGCCAGCAGCGTAGAACCGGCGGCCCGGGCCTACGAGCAGTACTTC. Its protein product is CASSVEPAARAYEQYF.

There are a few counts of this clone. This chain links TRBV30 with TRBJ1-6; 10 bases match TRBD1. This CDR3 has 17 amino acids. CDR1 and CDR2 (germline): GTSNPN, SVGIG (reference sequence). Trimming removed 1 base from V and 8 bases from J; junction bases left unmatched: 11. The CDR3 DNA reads TGTGCCTGGAGTGAAGTCCCGGGACAGGGGCGGTATTCACCCCTCCACTTT. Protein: CAWSEVPGQGRYSPLHF.

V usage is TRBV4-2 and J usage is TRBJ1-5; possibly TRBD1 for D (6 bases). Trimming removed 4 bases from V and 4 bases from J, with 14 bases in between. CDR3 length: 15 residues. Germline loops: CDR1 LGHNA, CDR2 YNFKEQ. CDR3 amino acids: CASSPWGGQNQPQHF. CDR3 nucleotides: TGTGCCAGCAGCCCATGGGGGGGCCAAAATCAGCCCCAGCATTTT.

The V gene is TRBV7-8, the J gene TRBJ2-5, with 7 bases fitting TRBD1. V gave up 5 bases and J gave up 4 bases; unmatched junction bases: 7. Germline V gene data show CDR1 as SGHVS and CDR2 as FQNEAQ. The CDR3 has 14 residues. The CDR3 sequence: CASSKDRASETQYF. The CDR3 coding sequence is TGTGCCAGCAGCAAAGACAGGGCGTCAGAGACCCAGTACTTC. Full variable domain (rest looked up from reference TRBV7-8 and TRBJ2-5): GAGVSQSPRYKVAKRGQDVALRCDPISGHVSLFWYQQALGQGPEFLTYFQNEAQLDKSGLPSDRFFAERPEGSVSTLKIQRTQQEDSAVYLCASSKDRASETQYFGPGTRLLVL.

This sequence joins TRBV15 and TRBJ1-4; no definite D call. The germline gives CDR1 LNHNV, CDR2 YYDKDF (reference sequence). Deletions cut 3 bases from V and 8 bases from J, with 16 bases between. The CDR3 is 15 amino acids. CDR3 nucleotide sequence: TGTGCCACCAGCAGTGAAAGAGGGAAAGGGGAAAAACTGTTTTTT. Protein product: CATSSERGKGEKLFF.